These T cell receptor beta chains were read from a single sample in a study of shared clonotypes between healthy human individuals. Profiling relied on immunoSEQ multiplex PCR, and the TCRdb table lists in-frame clones only, not all of them. The sample lists about 1.1 million clones; around 82% were seen once. The sequenced material came from memory CD4+ T cells from PBMCs. The receptors were gathered from a man aged 18 to 30 in good health. Some clones in this sample may be carry-over from other donors' samples. The CDR3 runs from the conserved cysteine through the conserved F or W. Fields, in order: CDR3 protein, CDR3 DNA, V gene, J gene, D gene, CDR3 length, clone size. A D gene is named only where the DNA matches it firmly. Clone size is stated in some rows and not others, as once, few, many or a class when expanded.

CDR3: CASSLSGLDRTQYF
DNA: TGCGCCAGCAGCTTGTCAGGCCTAGATAGGACCCAGTACTTC
V: TRBV5-1
J: TRBJ2-5
D: -
length: 14
size: -

CDR3: CASSLKATGNTIYF
DNA: TGTGCCAGCAGCCTAAAGGCGACTGGAAACACCATATATTTT
V: TRBV7-9
J: TRBJ1-3
D: -
length: 14
size: -

CDR3: CASSGRALGDNEQFF
DNA: TGTGCCAGCTCCGGGAGGGCCTTAGGAGACAATGAGCAGTTCTTC
V: TRBV27
J: TRBJ2-1
D: TRBD2
length: 15
size: -

CDR3: CASSEDRRNYGYTF
DNA: TGTGCCAGCAGTGAAGATCGTCGGAACTATGGCTACACCTTC
V: TRBV2
J: TRBJ1-2
D: -
length: 14
size: -

CDR3: CATSRDRSGTDF
DNA: TGTGCCACCAGCAGAGATCGTTCAGGGACCGACTTT
V: TRBV15
J: TRBJ1-1
D: -
length: 12
size: -

CDR3: CASSLDNRGLSYEQYF
DNA: TGTGCCAGCAGCTTAGATAACAGGGGGCTATCCTACGAGCAGTACTTC
V: TRBV7-2
J: TRBJ2-7
D: TRBD1
length: 16
size: few

CDR3: CASSPGGETQYF
DNA: TGTGCCAGCTCCCCTGGGGGGGAGACCCAGTACTTC
V: TRBV27
J: TRBJ2-5
D: -
length: 12
size: few

CDR3: CAWSFRSEQYF
DNA: TGTGCCTGGAGTTTCCGATCCGAGCAGTACTTC
V: TRBV30
J: TRBJ2-7
D: -
length: 11
size: -

CDR3: CATAGGGLTKNIQYF
DNA: TGTGCCACCGCGGGGGGGGGCCTCACCAAAAACATTCAGTACTTC
V: TRBV28
J: TRBJ2-4
D: TRBD2
length: 15
size: -

CDR3: CASSLFMRQGKSNEQFF
DNA: TGTGCCAGCAGCTTGTTCATGCGGCAGGGGAAATCAAATGAGCAGTTCTTC
V: TRBV5-4
J: TRBJ2-1
D: -
length: 17
size: -

CDR3: CASSLGTDYGYTF
DNA: TGTGCCAGCAGTTTAGGGACTGACTATGGCTACACCTTC
V: TRBV28
J: TRBJ1-2
D: -
length: 13
size: once

CDR3: CASSLYTRDGELFF
DNA: TGCGCCAGCAGCCTTTATACCAGGGACGGGGAGCTGTTTTTT
V: TRBV4-1
J: TRBJ2-2
D: -
length: 14
size: -

CDR3: CASSLLSGTSLKTQYF
DNA: TGTGCCAGCAGTTTATTATCAGGGACTAGCCTGAAGACCCAGTACTTC
V: TRBV28
J: TRBJ2-5
D: TRBD2
length: 16
size: once

CDR3: CASSPTLAPGHNEQFF
DNA: TGTGCCAGCAGCCCTACACTAGCGCCAGGGCACAATGAGCAGTTCTTC
V: TRBV6-4
J: TRBJ2-1
D: TRBD2
length: 16
size: -

CDR3: CSAYWGHEQFF
DNA: TGCAGTGCCTATTGGGGGCATGAGCAGTTCTTC
V: TRBV20-1
J: TRBJ2-1
D: -
length: 11
size: many

CDR3: CAVSQQGVSTEAFF
DNA: TGTGCCGTCTCCCAACAGGGGGTGAGCACTGAAGCTTTCTTT
V: TRBV10-3
J: TRBJ1-1
D: TRBD1
length: 14
size: -

CDR3: CASSGGGTRTNEQFF
DNA: TGTGCCAGCAGCGGAGGAGGGACTAGAACCAATGAGCAGTTCTTC
V: TRBV28
J: TRBJ2-1
D: TRBD2
length: 15
size: many

CDR3: CASRYDWTDTQYF
DNA: TGTGCCAGCAGGTACGACTGGACAGATACGCAGTATTTT
V: TRBV6-5
J: TRBJ2-3
D: -
length: 13
size: -

CDR3: CASSIRGPTNEKLFF
DNA: TGTGCCAGTAGTATAAGGGGACCAACTAATGAAAAACTGTTTTTT
V: TRBV19
J: TRBJ1-4
D: -
length: 15
size: -

CDR3: CASSRGRGDGYTF
DNA: TGTGCCAGTAGCCGGGGCAGGGGGGACGGCTACACCTTC
V: TRBV19
J: TRBJ1-2
D: TRBD1
length: 13
size: -

CDR3: CAISFTSGTTDTQYF
DNA: TGTGCCATCAGCTTTACTAGCGGAACCACAGATACGCAGTATTTT
V: TRBV10-3
J: TRBJ2-3
D: TRBD2
length: 15
size: -

CDR3: CAGTYGYTF
DNA: TGTGCCGGGACTTATGGCTACACCTTC
V: TRBV11-3
J: TRBJ1-2
D: -
length: 9
size: few

CDR3: CASSFGGPSGIFYEQYF
DNA: TGTGCCAGCAGCTTCGGGGGTCCTAGCGGGATCTTTTACGAGCAGTACTTC
V: TRBV5-4
J: TRBJ2-7
D: TRBD2
length: 17
size: -

CDR3: CASSTSGLAGTYNEQFF
DNA: TGCGCCAGCAGCACTTCCGGACTAGCGGGAACCTACAATGAGCAGTTCTTC
V: TRBV5-1
J: TRBJ2-1
D: TRBD2
length: 17
size: -

CDR3: CASSQEGQLGTGELFF
DNA: TGCGCCAGCAGCCAAGAGGGACAGCTGGGGACCGGGGAGCTGTTTTTT
V: TRBV4-1
J: TRBJ2-2
D: TRBD1
length: 16
size: -

CDR3: CASSLSRDSYNEQFF
DNA: TGTGCCAGCAGCTTATCAAGGGACAGCTACAATGAGCAGTTCTTC
V: TRBV7-2
J: TRBJ2-1
D: TRBD1
length: 15
size: -

CDR3: CASRLAVTSGSTDTQYF
DNA: TGTGCCAGCAGACTGGCCGTGACTAGCGGGAGCACAGATACGCAGTATTTT
V: TRBV7-9
J: TRBJ2-3
D: TRBD2
length: 17
size: once

CDR3: CASSSTNSYEQYF
DNA: TGTGCCAGCAGCTCTACCAACTCCTACGAGCAGTACTTC
V: TRBV9
J: TRBJ2-7
D: -
length: 13
size: many

CDR3: CASSLVSGSSYNEQFF
DNA: TGCGCCAGCAGCTTGGTAAGCGGGAGCTCCTACAATGAGCAGTTCTTC
V: TRBV5-1
J: TRBJ2-1
D: TRBD2
length: 16
size: few

CDR3: CASSIDGQKGLLKETQYF
DNA: TGTGCCAGTAGTATAGATGGACAGAAGGGCCTTTTAAAAGAGACCCAGTACTTC
V: TRBV19
J: TRBJ2-5
D: -
length: 18
size: -

CDR3: CASSLGTGELFF
DNA: TGTGCCAGCAGCTTAGGCACCGGGGAGCTGTTTTTT
V: TRBV7-3
J: TRBJ2-2
D: -
length: 12
size: once

CDR3: CASSPRSGHNTGELFF
DNA: TGTGCCAGCTCACCACGCTCGGGACACAACACCGGGGAGCTGTTTTTT
V: TRBV18
J: TRBJ2-2
D: -
length: 16
size: -

CDR3: CAWSQSNQPQHF
DNA: TGTGCCTGGAGTCAGAGCAATCAGCCCCAGCATTTT
V: TRBV30
J: TRBJ1-5
D: -
length: 12
size: few

CDR3: CASSLIQETQYF
DNA: TGTGCCAGCTCACTGATCCAAGAGACCCAGTACTTC
V: TRBV18
J: TRBJ2-5
D: -
length: 12
size: -

CDR3: CASSLGQAPSRFEAFF
DNA: TGTGCCAGCAGCCTCGGACAGGCCCCCAGTAGATTTGAAGCTTTCTTT
V: TRBV7-2
J: TRBJ1-1
D: TRBD1
length: 16
size: -

CDR3: CARTSGSNQETQYF
DNA: TGTGCCAGGACTAGCGGGAGCAATCAAGAGACCCAGTACTTC
V: TRBV2
J: TRBJ2-5
D: TRBD2
length: 14
size: -

CDR3: CASSQVAGATVGSTDTQYF
DNA: TGTGCCAGCAGCCAAGTAGCGGGAGCGACGGTAGGGAGCACAGATACGCAGTATTTT
V: TRBV4-2
J: TRBJ2-3
D: TRBD2
length: 19
size: -

CDR3: CASSIQQGGEKLFF
DNA: TGTGCCAGTAGTATTCAACAGGGGGGTGAAAAACTGTTTTTT
V: TRBV19
J: TRBJ1-4
D: TRBD1
length: 14
size: few

CDR3: CASSQGQHYGYTF
DNA: TGTGCCAGCAGCCAAGGACAGCACTATGGCTACACCTTC
V: TRBV7-9
J: TRBJ1-2
D: -
length: 13
size: -

CDR3: CASSLLHTEPQHF
DNA: TGTGCCAGCAGTTTATTGCACACGGAGCCCCAGCATTTT
V: TRBV28
J: TRBJ1-5
D: -
length: 13
size: -

CDR3: CASSGRDRELFF
DNA: TGCGCCAGCAGCGGCCGGGACAGGGAGCTGTTTTTT
V: TRBV5-1
J: TRBJ2-2
D: -
length: 12
size: few

CDR3: CSAGVPNYEQYF
DNA: TGCAGCGCCGGGGTGCCTAACTACGAGCAGTACTTC
V: TRBV29-1
J: TRBJ2-7
D: -
length: 12
size: -

CDR3: CASSKLAGGLIETQYF
DNA: TGTGCCAGCAGCAAATTAGCGGGAGGGTTAATAGAGACCCAGTACTTC
V: TRBV28
J: TRBJ2-5
D: TRBD2
length: 16
size: -

CDR3: CASSTNPRWTASTDTQYF
DNA: TGTGCCAGTAGTACCAACCCCCGATGGACAGCTAGCACAGATACGCAGTATTTT
V: TRBV19
J: TRBJ2-3
D: -
length: 18
size: -

CDR3: CASSPGWGFEQYF
DNA: TGTGCCAGCAGCCCGGGCTGGGGGTTCGAGCAGTACTTC
V: TRBV9
J: TRBJ2-7
D: -
length: 13
size: -

CDR3: CASSLASRHEQFF
DNA: TGTGCCAGCAGTCTCGCCTCTAGGCATGAGCAGTTCTTC
V: TRBV28
J: TRBJ2-1
D: -
length: 13
size: -

CDR3: CASRANYGYTF
DNA: TGCGCCAGCAGGGCTAACTATGGCTACACCTTC
V: TRBV10-2
J: TRBJ1-2
D: -
length: 11
size: -

CDR3: CASSKRGGLAVTCEQYF
DNA: TGTGCCAGCAGCAAGCGGGGGGGACTAGCGGTAACCTGCGAGCAGTACTTC
V: TRBV7-2
J: TRBJ2-7
D: TRBD2
length: 17
size: -

CDR3: CASSPEGYEQYF
DNA: TGTGCCAGCAGCCCTGAGGGCTACGAGCAGTACTTC
V: TRBV7-8
J: TRBJ2-7
D: -
length: 12
size: -

CDR3: CASSFWGYGYTF
DNA: TGTGCCAGCAGTTTCTGGGGGTATGGCTACACCTTC
V: TRBV28
J: TRBJ1-2
D: -
length: 12
size: few